This entry features one TCR beta chain sequence. Antigen specificity is unknown. The germline V gene encodes CDR1 LGHDT and CDR2 YNNKEL (reference sequence). This CDR3 comprises 14 residues. The V and J ends lost 8 bases and 5 bases respectively, with 16 bases between them. These data originate in a study of CD8 T cells in Susac syndrome. Study at large: Clinical remission applied to fewer than ten sequenced Susac syndrome patients, and five or six had active disease.

Reverse transcription of about 0.5 to 1 ug RNA was carried out with random hexamers. Each CDR3 protein is one row after TCRdb ran MiXCR on the immunoSEQ multiplex PCR reads. The sample shows hundreds of thousands of distinct CDR3 sequences, 90% to 96% of them seen only once. Peripheral blood CD8+ and CD4+ T cells were profiled by TCR beta sequencing. The patients with Susac syndrome satisfied recently defined diagnostic criteria for either definite or probable disease. Study-wide points: As the study acknowledged, the number of individuals in its TCR sequencing and HLA analysis was relatively small.

The sequencing sample was made of CD4+ T cells from PBMCs. This clonotype originated in a human donor with Susac syndrome. This chain joins TRBV3-1 and TRBJ2-1, with D hard to call. The CDR3 nucleotides are TGTGCCAGCTCCCAGAGGACCACCCACAATGAGCAGTTCTTC. Translated, it gives CASSQRTTHNEQFF.